Presented here are 12 T cell receptor beta chains from one specimen sequenced in a study. TCRdb itself ran the 5' RACE reads through MiXCR, one entry per CDR3 protein. The sample consists of about 64,000 distinct CDR3 sequences, approximately 23% of them appearing once. Sequenced material: memory CD4+ T cells sorted from a lymph node. Subset noted: memory CD4+ T cells, CD4+CD45RO+CD25-. These receptors originate from a female donor with breast cancer.

This chain links TRBV10-1 with TRBJ1-1; 8 bases match TRBD1. Germline CDR1 reads WNHNN; CDR2 reads SYGVQD (reference sequence). The CDR3 is 17 amino acids. V shed 0 bases, J shed 1 base, and the junction held 7 bases outside the gene matches. CDR3 protein: CASSESGAGTGNTEAFF. The CDR3 coding sequence is TGCGCCAGCAGTGAGTCGGGAGCCGGGACAGGGAACACTGAAGCTTTCTTT.

This clonotype was counted between two and nine times. This CDR3 reads CASSAGHLNTEAFF. CDR3 sequence (DNA): TGTGCCAGCAGCGCGGGACATCTAAACACTGAAGCTTTCTTT. J is TRBJ1-1 and V is TRBV7-2; D might be TRBD1 (6 bases). Trimming took 5 bases from V and 2 from J, leaving 12 bases between them. The CDR3 contains 14 residues. The V gene's germline CDR1 is SGHTA and CDR2 FQGNSA.

At least ten counts were recorded for this clonotype. The chain employs TRBV20-1 and TRBJ2-3, with 7 bases lining up with TRBD2. After removal of 3 bases from V and 7 bases from J, the junction contained 13 bases not matched to a gene. Looked up from germline, CDR1 is DFQATT and CDR2 is SNEGSKA (reference sequence). This CDR3 is 15 amino acids long. For the CDR3, the DNA is TGCAGTGCTAGCGAAGGGGAGGGTGGGGTAAATACGCAGTATTTT. Protein: CSASEGEGGVNTQYF.

This clonotype came up many times. The rearrangement links TRBV20-1 to TRBJ2-7, with D tentatively TRBD2 (5 bases). V lost 0 bases to trimming and J lost 2 bases, with 14 bases between them. Germline V lookup: CDR1 DFQATT, CDR2 SNEGSKA (reference sequence). The CDR3 has 15 residues. CDR3 in DNA: TGCAGTGCTAGAGACCAGGACTCGTCCCCCTACGAGCAGTACTTC. It encodes CSARDQDSSPYEQYF.

J is TRBJ2-7 and V is TRBV5-1; 7 bases align to TRBD1. The CDR3 length is 14 residues. V shed 2 bases and J 0 bases; nucleotides not matched to a gene: 2. Germline V gene data show CDR1 as SGHRS and CDR2 as YFSETQ. CDR3 region: CASSFDRASYEQYF. The CDR3 coding sequence is TGCGCCAGCAGCTTCGACAGGGCCTCCTACGAGCAGTACTTC.

The chain has TRBV4-3 and TRBJ2-7; possibly TRBD2 for D (5 bases). Germline V gene sequence: CDR1 LGHNA, CDR2 YSLEER. V gave up 2 bases and J gave up 3 bases, with 14 bases separating them. This CDR3 is 15 amino acids long. In DNA, the CDR3 is TGCGCCAGCAGCCAACAGGCCGGAGGTTTCTACGAGCAGTACTTC. Translated: CASSQQAGGFYEQYF.

In its sample, this clonotype was seen many times. V usage is TRBV6-5 and J usage is TRBJ1-3; a weak D match, TRBD1 (6 bases). Germline V gene data show CDR1 as MNHEY and CDR2 as SVGAGI. V was shortened by 0 bases and J by 0 bases, with 6 bases between the two germline ends. The CDR3 is made up of 15 amino acids. The DNA for the CDR3 is TGTGCCAGCAGTTACTCGGACAGCTCTGGAAACACCATATATTTT. Translation: CASSYSDSSGNTIYF.

This clonotype was seen more than once but under ten times. The gene calls are TRBV7-2 and TRBJ1-1; perhaps TRBD1 as D (5 bases). Deletions cut 5 bases from V and 4 bases from J, with 14 bases between. Germline loops: CDR1 SGHTA, CDR2 FQGNSA. CDR3 length: 14 residues. In DNA form, the CDR3 reads TGTGCCAGCAGCCTAGGGAGGGGCGTCACTGAAGCTTTCTTT. Translation: CASSLGRGVTEAFF.

The V gene is TRBV6-1, the J gene TRBJ2-5; 8 nucleotides line up with TRBD2. V shed 7 bases and J 7 bases; nucleotides not matched to a gene: 11. The CDR3 totals 14 residues. CDR1 is MNHNS and CDR2 is SASEGT in the germline V gene. The CDR3: CASTGSGGSRTQYF. The CDR3 nucleotides read TGTGCCAGCACTGGGTCGGGGGGGTCGAGGACCCAGTACTTC.

The J gene is TRBJ2-7, the V gene TRBV12-3 or TRBV12-4, with 8 bases lining up with TRBD1. The CDR3 has 15 amino acids. V shed 2 bases and J 6 bases; nucleotides not matched to a gene: 9. The DNA for the CDR3 is TGTGCCAGCAGTTTATGGGGACAGGTCCGGGGCGAGCAGTACTTC. It is translated as CASSLWGQVRGEQYF.

This clonotype was seen ten or more times. The CDR3 reads CASSLEGTSGELFF. In DNA, the CDR3 is TGTGCCAGCAGCTTAGAAGGGACTAGCGGGGAGCTGTTTTTT. The V and J genes are TRBV7-2 and TRBJ2-2, with 8 bases lining up with TRBD2. The CDR3 contains 14 residues. CDR1 is SGHTA and CDR2 is FQGNSA in the germline V gene. V lost 1 base and J lost 7; bases outside the gene matches: 2.

A remark on this clonotype: At one boundary the junction diverges from the germline segment, which might be a read error. This chain joins TRBV20-1 and TRBJ2-3; D perhaps matches TRBD1 (5 bases). This CDR3 is built from 14 residues. The germline gives CDR1 DFQATT, CDR2 SNEGSKA (reference sequence). The CDR3 sequence is CSASRATTYDTQCF. The CDR3 nucleotides read TGCAGTGCTAGCAGGGCTACTACGTACGATACGCAGTGTTTT.